Listed below are T cell receptor beta chains from one sample, sequenced in a study of cytomegalovirus exposure and HLA in healthy donors. The data were produced by immunoSEQ multiplex PCR, yet TCRdb's version contains in-frame clones alone and is incomplete. Found here are about 82,000 clones, just under 95% of them singletons; the top ten hold roughly 0.65%. The sequencing sample was made of PBMCs. These TCRs come from a man younger than 30 in good health and CMV-seronegative. The CDR3 runs from the conserved cysteine through the conserved F or W. Fields, in order: V gene, J gene, clone size, D gene, CDR3 DNA, CDR3 protein. The D gene is left open where the match is weak. Clone size is given for some rows only: seen once, a few or many times, or a class if the clone is expanded.

v_gene: TRBV5-6; j_gene: TRBJ1-2; abundance: .; d_gene: .; CDR3nt: TGTGCCAGCAATTTTGGGGGGGCCGGTGTACGGGGCTACACCTTC; CDR3aa: CASNFGGAGVRGYTF
v_gene: TRBV7-6; j_gene: TRBJ2-7; abundance: .; d_gene: TRBD1; CDR3nt: TGTGCCAGCAGCTTAGCAGGGACAGGGGTCTACGAGCAGTACTTC; CDR3aa: CASSLAGTGVYEQYF
v_gene: TRBV7-8; j_gene: TRBJ2-7; abundance: .; d_gene: TRBD1; CDR3nt: TGTGCCAGCAGCTCCAGGGACAGGGGGACATTCTCCTACGAGCAGTACTTC; CDR3aa: CASSSRDRGTFSYEQYF
v_gene: TRBV12-5; j_gene: TRBJ1-6; abundance: .; d_gene: TRBD1; CDR3nt: TGTGCTAGTGGTTTGGGGGACAGGGTCGATAATTCACCCCTCCACTTT; CDR3aa: CASGLGDRVDNSPLHF
v_gene: TRBV25-1; j_gene: TRBJ2-7; abundance: .; d_gene: TRBD1; CDR3nt: TGTGCCAGCAGTTCAACCGGGACAGGGGCAGACGAGCAGTACTTC; CDR3aa: CASSSTGTGADEQYF
v_gene: TRBV19; j_gene: TRBJ2-7; abundance: .; d_gene: .; CDR3nt: TGTGCCAGTAGTCCCTGGGAGGATTCCTACGAGCAGTACTTC; CDR3aa: CASSPWEDSYEQYF
v_gene: TRBV4-3; j_gene: TRBJ1-1; abundance: .; d_gene: TRBD1; CDR3nt: TGCGCCAGCAGCCCGGACAGGGTACTCATGAACACTGAAGCTTTCTTT; CDR3aa: CASSPDRVLMNTEAFF
v_gene: TRBV5-6; j_gene: TRBJ1-3; abundance: .; d_gene: TRBD1; CDR3nt: TGTGCCAGCAGCTTCCTAGACAGGGGTTACGGAAACACCATATATTTT; CDR3aa: CASSFLDRGYGNTIYF
v_gene: TRBV5-1; j_gene: TRBJ2-5; abundance: .; d_gene: .; CDR3nt: TGCGCCAGCAGCCTCCGGACTAATCAAGAGACCCAGTACTTC; CDR3aa: CASSLRTNQETQYF
v_gene: TRBV6-4; j_gene: TRBJ2-1; abundance: .; d_gene: .; CDR3nt: TGTGCCAGCAGTACAGGGAGTAACAATGAGCAGTTCTTC; CDR3aa: CASSTGSNNEQFF
v_gene: TRBV18; j_gene: TRBJ2-7; abundance: .; d_gene: TRBD2; CDR3nt: TGTGCCAGCTCACCAGAGTCGGCTAGCGGGATGAGCTCCTACGAGCAGTACTTC; CDR3aa: CASSPESASGMSSYEQYF
v_gene: TRBV4-3; j_gene: TRBJ1-4; abundance: .; d_gene: .; CDR3nt: TGCGCCAGCAGCCAAGGGGTACTAAGGGGTGTCGATTTACTTTTT; CDR3aa: CASSQGVLRGVDLLF
v_gene: TRBV7-9; j_gene: TRBJ1-2; abundance: once; d_gene: .; CDR3nt: TGTGCCAGCAGCTTAGCCGGGCAGGGAAAGAATGGCTACACCTTC; CDR3aa: CASSLAGQGKNGYTF
v_gene: TRBV2; j_gene: TRBJ1-1; abundance: .; d_gene: .; CDR3nt: TGTGCCAGCAGTTCCGATGGACAGCTGAACACTGAAGCTTTCTTT; CDR3aa: CASSSDGQLNTEAFF
v_gene: TRBV27; j_gene: TRBJ1-4; abundance: once; d_gene: .; CDR3nt: TGTGCCAGCGGGTACAGGATTAGTGAAAAACTGTTTTTT; CDR3aa: CASGYRISEKLFF
v_gene: TRBV6-4; j_gene: TRBJ2-2; abundance: .; d_gene: TRBD1; CDR3nt: TGTGCCAGCAGTGACTCGAACGACAGGGGTCACACCGGGGAGCTGTTTTTT; CDR3aa: CASSDSNDRGHTGELFF
v_gene: TRBV5-6; j_gene: TRBJ2-7; abundance: once; d_gene: TRBD1; CDR3nt: TGTGCCAGCAGCCCTACAGGGGTACCCTACGAGCAGTACTTC; CDR3aa: CASSPTGVPYEQYF
v_gene: TRBV5-6; j_gene: TRBJ2-7; abundance: once; d_gene: .; CDR3nt: TGTGCCAGCAGCCGGAGGGGGCACGAGCAGTACTTC; CDR3aa: CASSRRGHEQYF
v_gene: TRBV11-3; j_gene: TRBJ2-7; abundance: .; d_gene: .; CDR3nt: TGTGCCAGCAGCTCGAGGAAGTCCTACGAGCAGTACTTC; CDR3aa: CASSSRKSYEQYF
v_gene: TRBV6-5; j_gene: TRBJ1-2; abundance: .; d_gene: .; CDR3nt: TGTGCCAGCAGTTACTCGCGGGGTTCTGGCTATGGCTACACCTTC; CDR3aa: CASSYSRGSGYGYTF
v_gene: TRBV4-1; j_gene: TRBJ2-2; abundance: .; d_gene: .; CDR3nt: TGCGCCAGCAGCCAACTTAGCGCCTCCGCCAACACCGGGGAGCTGTTTTTT; CDR3aa: CASSQLSASANTGELFF
v_gene: TRBV13; j_gene: TRBJ1-2; abundance: .; d_gene: .; CDR3nt: TGTGCCAGCAGCTTAGGCCGTCTAGGGGTAGGCTACACCTTC; CDR3aa: CASSLGRLGVGYTF
v_gene: TRBV6-5; j_gene: TRBJ2-5; abundance: .; d_gene: .; CDR3nt: TGTGCCAGCAGTTACTCCCCCGGCCAAGAGACCCAGTACTTC; CDR3aa: CASSYSPGQETQYF
v_gene: TRBV9; j_gene: TRBJ1-5; abundance: .; d_gene: .; CDR3nt: TGTGCCAGCAGCCCCCGCCACGGGGACATGGGTCAGCCCCAGCATTTT; CDR3aa: CASSPRHGDMGQPQHF
v_gene: TRBV7-9; j_gene: TRBJ2-3; abundance: .; d_gene: .; CDR3nt: TGTGCCAGCAGCTTGGATTCAGGGGCCCATACGCAGTATTTT; CDR3aa: CASSLDSGAHTQYF
v_gene: TRBV7-9; j_gene: TRBJ2-1; abundance: .; d_gene: .; CDR3nt: TGTGCCAGCAGCTTTCCCAGGCCCTCCTACAATGAGCAGTTCTTC; CDR3aa: CASSFPRPSYNEQFF
v_gene: TRBV7-9; j_gene: TRBJ1-6; abundance: .; d_gene: .; CDR3nt: TGTGCCAGCAGCGCTCATGGGGGGGCAGGTAATTCACCCCTCCACTTT; CDR3aa: CASSAHGGAGNSPLHF
v_gene: TRBV7-9; j_gene: TRBJ1-4; abundance: once; d_gene: .; CDR3nt: TGTGCCAGCAGCTTGACTTCGCCGGAAAAACTGTTTTTT; CDR3aa: CASSLTSPEKLFF